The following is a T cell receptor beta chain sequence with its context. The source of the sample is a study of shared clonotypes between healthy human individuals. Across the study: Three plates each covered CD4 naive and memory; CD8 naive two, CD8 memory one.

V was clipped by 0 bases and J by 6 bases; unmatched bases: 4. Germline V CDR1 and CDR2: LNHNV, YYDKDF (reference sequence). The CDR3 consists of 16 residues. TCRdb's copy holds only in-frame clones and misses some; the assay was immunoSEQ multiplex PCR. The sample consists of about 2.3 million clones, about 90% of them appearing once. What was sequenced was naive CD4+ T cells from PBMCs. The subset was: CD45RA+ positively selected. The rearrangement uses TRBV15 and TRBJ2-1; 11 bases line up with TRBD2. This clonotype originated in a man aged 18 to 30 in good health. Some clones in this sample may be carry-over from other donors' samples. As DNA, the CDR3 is TGTGCCACCAGCAGAGATACTAGCGGGAGTGGCAATGAGCAGTTCTTC. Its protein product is CATSRDTSGSGNEQFF.